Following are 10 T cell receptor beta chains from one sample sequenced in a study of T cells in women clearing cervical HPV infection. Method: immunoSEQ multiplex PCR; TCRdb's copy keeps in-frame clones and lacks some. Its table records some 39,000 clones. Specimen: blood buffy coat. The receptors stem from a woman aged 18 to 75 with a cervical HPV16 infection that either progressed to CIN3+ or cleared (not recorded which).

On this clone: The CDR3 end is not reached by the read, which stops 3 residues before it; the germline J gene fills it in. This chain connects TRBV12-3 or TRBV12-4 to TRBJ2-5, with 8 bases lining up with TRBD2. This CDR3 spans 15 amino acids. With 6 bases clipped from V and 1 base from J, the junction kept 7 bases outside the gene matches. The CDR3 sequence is CASRSGRGIQETQYF. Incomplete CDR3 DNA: TGTGCCAGCAGGAGCGGGAGAGGTATCCAAGAGACC.

The part of the CDR3 DNA that was read is TGTGCCAGCAGTTACACGGGACAGGGGATATATGGC. Protein sequence: CASSYTGQGIYG. The CDR3 in full is CASSYTGQGIYGYTF. This chain connects TRBV6-2 or TRBV6-3 to TRBJ1-2, with 10 bases that match TRBD1. The read stops 3 residues short of the end of the CDR3; the missing end is completed from the germline J gene. Germline loops: CDR1 MNHEY, CDR2 SVGEGT. The junction had 5 bases not matched to a gene; V was cut back by 2 bases and J by 5 bases. The CDR3 is 15 amino acids.

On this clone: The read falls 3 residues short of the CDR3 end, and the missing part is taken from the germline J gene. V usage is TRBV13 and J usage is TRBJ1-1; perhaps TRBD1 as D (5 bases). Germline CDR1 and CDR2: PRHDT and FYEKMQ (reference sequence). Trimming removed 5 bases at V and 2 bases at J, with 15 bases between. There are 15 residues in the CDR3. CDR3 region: CASSGPGKDNTEAFF. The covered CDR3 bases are TGTGCCAGCAGCGGTCCAGGGAAAGATAACACTGAA.

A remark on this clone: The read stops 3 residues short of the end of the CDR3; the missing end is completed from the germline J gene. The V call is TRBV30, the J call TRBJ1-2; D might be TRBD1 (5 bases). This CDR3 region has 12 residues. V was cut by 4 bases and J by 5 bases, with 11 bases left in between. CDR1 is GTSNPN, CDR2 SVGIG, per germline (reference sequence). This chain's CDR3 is CAWTTPGYGYTF. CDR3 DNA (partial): TGTGCCTGGACAACCCCAGGGTATGGC.

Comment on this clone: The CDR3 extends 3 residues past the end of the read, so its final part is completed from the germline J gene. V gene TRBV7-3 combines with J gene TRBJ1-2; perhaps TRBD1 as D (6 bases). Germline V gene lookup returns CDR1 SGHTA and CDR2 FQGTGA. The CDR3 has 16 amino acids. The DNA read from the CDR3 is TGTGCCAGCAGCTTAGGACAGCGACCTAGCACAGATACC. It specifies CASSLGQRPSTDT. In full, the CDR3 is CASSLGQRPSTDTYTF.

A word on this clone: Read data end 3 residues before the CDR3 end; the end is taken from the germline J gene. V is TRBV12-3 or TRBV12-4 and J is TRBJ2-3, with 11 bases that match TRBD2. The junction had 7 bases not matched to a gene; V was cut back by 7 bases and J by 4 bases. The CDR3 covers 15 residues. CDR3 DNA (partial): TGTGCCAGCAACCCGGGACTAGCGGTTGCAGATACG. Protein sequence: CASNPGLAVADT. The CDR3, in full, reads CASNPGLAVADTQYF.

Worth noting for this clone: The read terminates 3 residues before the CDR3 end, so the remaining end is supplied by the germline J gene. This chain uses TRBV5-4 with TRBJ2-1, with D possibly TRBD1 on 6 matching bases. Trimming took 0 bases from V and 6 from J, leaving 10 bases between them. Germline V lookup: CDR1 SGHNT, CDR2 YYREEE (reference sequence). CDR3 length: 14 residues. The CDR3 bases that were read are TGTGCCAGCAGCTTGGAGGGGGTAGGCAATGAG. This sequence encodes CASSLEGVGNE. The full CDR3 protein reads CASSLEGVGNEQFF.

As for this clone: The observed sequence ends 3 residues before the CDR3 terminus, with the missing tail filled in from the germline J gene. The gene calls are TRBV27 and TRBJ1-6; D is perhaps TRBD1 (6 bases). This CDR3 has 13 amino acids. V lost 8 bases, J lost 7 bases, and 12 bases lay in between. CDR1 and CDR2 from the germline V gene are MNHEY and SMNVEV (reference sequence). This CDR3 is CASGNTGNSPLHF. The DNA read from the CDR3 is TGTGCCAGCGGGAACACAGGGAATTCACCC.

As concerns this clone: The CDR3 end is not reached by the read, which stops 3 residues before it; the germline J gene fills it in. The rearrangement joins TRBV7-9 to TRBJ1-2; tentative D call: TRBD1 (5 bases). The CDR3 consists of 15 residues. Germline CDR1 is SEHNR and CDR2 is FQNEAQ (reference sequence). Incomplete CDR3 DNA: TGTGCCAGCAGCTTAGGAATGGGGACGGACTACGAC. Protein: CASSLGMGTDYD. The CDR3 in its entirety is CASSLGMGTDYDYTF. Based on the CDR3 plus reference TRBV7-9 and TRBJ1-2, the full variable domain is DTGVSQNPRHKITKRGQNVTFRCDPISEHNRLYWYRQTLGQGPEFLTYFQNEAQLEKSRLLSDRFSAERPKGSFSTLEIQRTEQGDSAMYLCASSLGMGTDYDYTFGSGTRLTVV.

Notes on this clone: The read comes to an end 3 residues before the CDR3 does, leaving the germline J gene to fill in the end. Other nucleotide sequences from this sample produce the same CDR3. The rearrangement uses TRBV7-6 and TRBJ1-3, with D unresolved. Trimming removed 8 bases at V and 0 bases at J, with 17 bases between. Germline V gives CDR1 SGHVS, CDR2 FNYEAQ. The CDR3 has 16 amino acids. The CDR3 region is CASGPNRLGSGNTIYF. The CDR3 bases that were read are TGTGCCAGCGGGCCTAATCGCCTGGGCTCTGGAAACACC.